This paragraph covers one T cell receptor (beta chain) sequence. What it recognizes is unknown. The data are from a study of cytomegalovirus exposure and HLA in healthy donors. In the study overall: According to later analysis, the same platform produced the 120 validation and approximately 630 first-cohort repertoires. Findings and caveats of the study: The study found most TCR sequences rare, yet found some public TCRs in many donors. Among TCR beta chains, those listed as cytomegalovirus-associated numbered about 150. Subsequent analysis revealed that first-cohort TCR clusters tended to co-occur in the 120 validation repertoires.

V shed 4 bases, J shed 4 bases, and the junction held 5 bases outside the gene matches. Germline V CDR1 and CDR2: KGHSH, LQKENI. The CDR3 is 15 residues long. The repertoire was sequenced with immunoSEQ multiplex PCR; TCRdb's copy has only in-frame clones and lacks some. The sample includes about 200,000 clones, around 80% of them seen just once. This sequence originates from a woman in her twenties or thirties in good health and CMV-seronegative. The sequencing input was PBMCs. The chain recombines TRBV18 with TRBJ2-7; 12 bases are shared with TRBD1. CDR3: CASSQPGQGAYEQYF. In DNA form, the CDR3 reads TGTGCCAGCTCACAACCGGGACAGGGGGCTTACGAGCAGTACTTC.